These T cell receptor beta chains were read from a single sample in a study of blood T cell repertoires in COVID-19. TCRdb's copy holds only in-frame clones and misses some; the assay was immunoSEQ multiplex PCR. The sample has roughly 200,000 clones; about nine tenths are singletons. The specimen sequenced was peripheral blood. Source of these receptors: a man between 18 and 29 years old with active or convalescent COVID-19. Each CDR3 is given without its conserved first and last residue.

V,length,J,CDR3
TRBV27,15,TRBJ2-7,ASSSISRTSGMFEQY
TRBV6-5,13,TRBJ1-2,ASSKWEQGDYGYT
TRBV5-1,13,TRBJ1-2,ASSRGPGQQYGYT
TRBV6-5,13,TRBJ1-2,ASSSTGAGDYGYT
TRBV7-2,13,TRBJ1-4,ASSLAPGVNEKLF
TRBV27,12,TRBJ2-3,ASSSGLATDTQY
TRBV29-1,15,TRBJ1-2,SVRLGQGAKRGYGYT
TRBV19,11,TRBJ2-1,ASDAGSSNEQF
TRBV6-6,10,TRBJ2-7,ASRLASYEQY
TRBV11-2,14,TRBJ2-1,ASSLELAGSYNEQF
TRBV24-1,14,TRBJ1-6,ATSDSPTGRNSPLH
TRBV6-5,13,TRBJ1-1,ASSYRSGVNTEAF
TRBV2,14,TRBJ1-1,AHLPHPGNRVTEAF
TRBV19,11,TRBJ1-2,TSSPGFVRGYT
TRBV10-3,14,TRBJ2-2,AISDLNSGGAGELF
TRBV24-1,12,TRBJ2-3,ATSDFQKTDTQY
TRBV6-2/TRBV6-3,13,TRBJ2-7,ASSSRLAGLYEQY
TRBV10-3,13,TRBJ2-5,AIRGASGKEETQY
TRBV30,13,TRBJ2-3,ARSNTRARTDTQY
TRBV27,15,TRBJ2-1,ASSLFGLAGGGHEQF
TRBV19,14,TRBJ1-2,ASSTGQGRNNYGYT
TRBV27,12,TRBJ2-1,ASKLRLAGAEEF
TRBV7-9,11,TRBJ2-1,ASRTDYYNEQF
TRBV12-3/TRBV12-4,10,TRBJ1-2,ASRTATGGYT
TRBV27,12,TRBJ2-5,ASSPFLFGETQY
TRBV10-3,14,TRBJ2-7,AISESTFPGLYEQY
TRBV9,14,TRBJ2-1,ASSAQTGPLPNEQF
TRBV10-3,12,TRBJ1-2,AISDDRLSYGYT
TRBV6-2/TRBV6-3,16,TRBJ2-7,ASSYSRGTRDGAYEQY
TRBV10-3,13,TRBJ2-7,AITMTSGGVYEQY
TRBV29-1,10,TRBJ1-1,SARQSGTEAF
TRBV7-9,15,TRBJ1-2,ASSRQGPPGDNYGYT
TRBV5-8,11,TRBJ1-6,ASSLVSGSPLH
TRBV19,12,TRBJ1-6,ASNEGQNNSPLH
TRBV29-1,10,TRBJ2-7,SVGRSGVEQY
TRBV27,19,TRBJ1-1,ASSSTPDGTAVPLLNTEAF
TRBV11-3,11,TRBJ1-1,ASSLRADTEAF
TRBV27,12,TRBJ1-5,ASRTVFGNQPQH
TRBV23-1,14,TRBJ1-1,ASSQLDNREGAEAF
TRBV30,12,TRBJ1-5,AWNDRGGSQPQH
TRBV19,11,TRBJ1-2,ASSRDRGYGYT
TRBV7-9,8,TRBJ1-2,AVGGSGYT
TRBV5-1,13,TRBJ2-1,ASRNSGSSYNEQF
TRBV29-1,11,TRBJ1-1,SGGLNRATEAF
TRBV5-4,13,TRBJ2-1,ASSKPASSYNEQF
TRBV4-2,12,TRBJ2-2,ASMFQRNTGELF
TRBV7-2,13,TRBJ1-4,ASSLVQGAGEKLF
TRBV7-3,10,TRBJ2-7,ASSLTSYEQY
TRBV6-5,14,TRBJ1-2,ASSYRTGTSNYGYT
TRBV4-2,13,TRBJ2-7,ASSQDMGGKYEQY
TRBV6-1,12,TRBJ2-7,ASSEDRGSREQY
TRBV18,12,TRBJ2-2,ASSPQGATGELF
TRBV6-2/TRBV6-3,12,TRBJ1-4,ASSYDRWYEKLF
TRBV7-9,13,TRBJ1-2,ASSQQSGDWHGYT
TRBV18,12,TRBJ1-1,ASSPSREGTEAF
TRBV27,10,TRBJ1-1,ASRRTATEAF
TRBV5-5,14,TRBJ2-7,ASSLAGGRISYEQY